This T cell receptor (beta chain) was observed in a study of PD-1 blockade in classical Hodgkin lymphoma (dated by TCRdb to about 2020). With respect to the entire study: Nivolumab dosing was 3 mg/kg intravenously every 2 weeks, continuing until either disease progression or unacceptable toxicity. The study used CyTOF and TCR beta sequencing to define a peripheral blood immune signature of response to PD-1 blockade in classical Hodgkin lymphoma.

The time point label, read with the paper, signifies: cycle 2 day 1 (C2D1) of nivolumab. Every trial patient had relapsed following autologous stem cell transplantation, and prior brentuximab vedotin exposure was what differed among cohorts A, B and C. The trial cohort included 50 or so patients with relapsed/refractory classical Hodgkin lymphoma, and each patient had a best overall response of complete response, partial response or progressive disease. Single-agent nivolumab was administered to trial patients in the multi-cohort phase II CheckMate 205 trial. An independent review committee assessed best overall response using the 2007 International Working Group response criteria. PBMCs from the trial were collected at three points: immediately before nivolumab initiation (C1D1), and during therapy at cycle 2 day 1 and cycle 4 day 1. After peripheral blood was drawn into 8 mL Vacutainer Cell Preparation Tubes, PBMCs were isolated by centrifugation and then cryopreserved.

The Qiagen DNeasy kit was used to extract genomic DNA both from unsorted PBMCs and from the negatively selected CD4+ and CD8+ fractions. Using primers that anneal to V and J segments, immunoSEQ multiplex PCR amplified the TCR beta CDR3 regions. A synthetic immune receptor repertoire was used to minimize amplification bias, and remaining bias was computationally removed after sequencing. The original methods were these. Repertoire diversity was quantified as the Shannon entropy index using custom Python scripts. Unsorted, CD4+ and CD8+ repertoires were analyzed separately, except in combined analyses where CD4+ and CD8+ sequences were merged in silico. A clone counted as expanded when the clone's frequency after treatment rose at least 2-fold relative to C1D1, and clones undetected at baseline were given a pseudocount of 0.5. Singleton clones were defined as clones with 0 or 1 copy at C1D1, and non-singleton clones were defined as clones with 2 or more copies. Clones expanded in unsorted samples were labelled as CD4+, CD8+ or unknown by matching protein sequences in sorted samples from the same patient. Wilcoxon tests were applied to paired samples to test diversity changes from C1D1 to C4D1. TCRdb retrieved this table from immuneACCESS and kept in-frame rearrangements only. Not all clones are present; in checked studies, unresolved V genes account for under half, and no reason is known for the remainder. V, J and clone size are those of that table, while D and trimming were read from the DNA. The sample records approximately 100,000 clones, about 89% of which are singletons. The ten largest clonotypes hold about 6.1% of the sample.

Summary of the overall study and its limitations: Among trial patients, those achieving complete response had baseline diversity similar to that of newly diagnosed patients, while diversity was significantly lower in partial responders and progressors. Lower diversity was seen in patients whose nivolumab began less than 1 year after ASCT, and these patients were left out of later analyses so that immune reconstitution would not confound the results. The study was restricted to a single clinical trial cohort, and the causes of repertoire differences, possibly disease activity or prior therapy, were left undefined. Newly diagnosed patients were reported to have lower baseline TCR diversity than healthy donors, and relapsed/refractory patients were reported to have lower baseline TCR diversity still. CD4+ but not CD8+ TCR diversity rose significantly by C4D1 (p=0.0027 vs p=0.16), most apparent in complete responders (p=0.02).

Comments on this clone: It has no known antigen specificity. No clone much larger than this one lies a single base away; base qualities are absent.

Its CDR3 holds 14 amino acids, cysteine through phenylalanine. Only CDR3 DNA remains: 42 bases, in frame from the first base. At the junction V is shortened by 1 base and J by 6 bases, with 11 bases in between. For CDR1 and CDR2, the germline V gene (reference sequence) lists SGHNT and YYREEE. The sequencing used peripheral blood mononuclear cells (PBMCs), collected before the second cycle of nivolumab. The clonotype comes from a human donor with classical Hodgkin lymphoma. Recombination linked TRBV5-4 to TRBJ1-5, with a weak D call of TRBD1 (5 bases match). The nucleotides are TGTGCCAGCAGCTTGTGGGGGGATCCTCAGCCCCAGCATTTT. Its protein product is CASSLWGDPQPQHF.